These T cell receptor beta chains were read from a single sample in a study of CD8 T cells in ankylosing spondylitis. Each CDR3 protein is one row after TCRdb ran MiXCR on the 5' RACE reads. The table shows 150,000 to 200,000 distinct CDR3 sequences, with over 10% occurring only once. Material: blood, either unsorted or a sorted T cell fraction (not recorded which). The receptor set was obtained from a female donor with ankylosing spondylitis or in good health (not recorded which). CDR3s leave out the opening cysteine and the closing phenylalanine or tryptophan. Only part of the rows carry a size: once, few, many, or a class if the clone is expanded.

j_call,cdr3_length,clone_size,v_call,cdr3_aa
TRBJ1-2,13,many,TRBV12-3/TRBV12-4,ASSGLGTGDYGYT
TRBJ2-7,12,NA,TRBV20-1,SARGGREPYEQY
TRBJ2-2,11,NA,TRBV30,AWSNGFTGELF
TRBJ1-4,13,NA,TRBV6-1,ASSGYGAGGEKLF
TRBJ2-5,13,NA,TRBV7-6,ASSQSPAGVETQY
TRBJ2-2,14,few,TRBV5-1,ASSFSGPPNTGELF
TRBJ2-7,13,few,TRBV11-2,ASSPTGGEAYEQY
TRBJ2-1,9,few,TRBV20-1,SASRAGEQF
TRBJ2-5,11,NA,TRBV6-2/TRBV6-3,ASSYSGAETQY
TRBJ2-1,12,many,TRBV7-3,ASSINSRDSEQF
TRBJ1-6,13,few,TRBV7-2,ASTPAGGRRSPLH
TRBJ1-2,13,many,TRBV5-1,ASSLASGTGHGYT
TRBJ2-3,12,many,TRBV20-1,SARDPPSTDTQY
TRBJ2-7,13,NA,TRBV7-8,ASSLVSGSVYEQY
TRBJ1-2,11,many,TRBV12-3/TRBV12-4,ASSSQGNYGYT
TRBJ2-5,13,many,TRBV11-2,ASSPPLAVQETQY
TRBJ2-1,12,many,TRBV19,ASSIAGGGGEQF
TRBJ1-1,15,many,TRBV6-2/TRBV6-3,ASSYRTGKVGNTEAF
TRBJ1-6,11,NA,TRBV15,ATSRVRNSPLH
TRBJ2-2,16,few,TRBV12-5,ASGCHCNPGQGNGELF
TRBJ1-5,11,few,TRBV12-3/TRBV12-4,ASRDGLGQPQH
TRBJ2-2,13,once,TRBV15,ATSRGTGGPGELF
TRBJ1-5,11,many,TRBV29-1,SVAVQGNQPQH
TRBJ1-5,13,many,TRBV5-1,ASSLTGTSNQPQH
TRBJ2-3,13,many,TRBV28,ASSFRQGFTDTQY
TRBJ2-3,14,few,TRBV5-1,ASGLAAFGGTDTQY
TRBJ2-7,13,many,TRBV27,ASSLSGTGSNEQY
TRBJ2-7,15,NA,TRBV5-6,ASSQLGLAGDIVEQY
TRBJ1-3,14,many,TRBV7-2,ASSLGGRSSGNTIY
TRBJ2-1,11,many,TRBV5-6,ASSFYSGNEQF
TRBJ2-7,14,few,TRBV28,ASSSPGQGKAYEQY
TRBJ2-4,13,many,TRBV6-2/TRBV6-3,ASSYKGLAKNIQY
TRBJ2-3,13,many,TRBV30,AWSGTGTVGDTQY
TRBJ2-6,14,many,TRBV6-1,ASRREGATGANVLT
TRBJ2-2,14,NA,TRBV7-2,ASSLVWERSTGELF
TRBJ2-1,11,many,TRBV6-2/TRBV6-3,ASSYRREDEQF
TRBJ2-7,14,many,TRBV28,ASSFPWRGPTYEQY
TRBJ2-7,15,NA,TRBV15,ATSRDRALAGAYEQY
TRBJ2-2,14,NA,TRBV20-1,SARGGQGAVTGELF
TRBJ2-3,13,many,TRBV5-1,ASSLTSGSTDTQY
TRBJ2-2,12,many,TRBV12-3/TRBV12-4,ASSLTTGTGELF
TRBJ2-7,14,few,TRBV28,ASSTGGEVSSYEQY
TRBJ2-7,13,NA,TRBV10-3,AISEGLAGTYEQY
TRBJ1-1,13,few,TRBV7-9,ASSLGWGVRPEAF
TRBJ2-7,14,NA,TRBV4-2,ASSQGLAGSSYEQY
TRBJ1-5,12,few,TRBV7-2,ASTKGQGDQPQH
TRBJ2-1,10,NA,TRBV18,ASSPNSNEQF